This TCR beta chain was identified during a study of cytomegalovirus exposure and HLA in healthy donors. CDR1 is LGHNA and CDR2 is YNFKEQ in the germline V gene. This CDR3 spans 13 amino acids. V shed 10 bases, J shed 3 bases, and the junction held 8 bases outside the gene matches. Comment on this clone: What it binds is not known.

With 60 Vbeta and 13 Jbeta primers, the PCR was carried out. Profiled with immunoSEQ multiplex PCR; TCRdb holds only in-frame clones, not every one. Of fewer than 150,000 clones listed, over 15% are singletons. The study's findings and limits: There were several of the most significant clusters that appeared linked to common viral pathogens in a later analysis. Researchers catalogued under 200 TCR beta chains as cytomegalovirus-associated.

This chain joins TRBV4-2 and TRBJ2-7; 8 bases fit TRBD2. This TCR was recovered from a woman between 18 and 30 years old in good health and CMV-seronegative. The specimen was PBMCs. The CDR3 sequence is CATLGGGIYEQYF. The CDR3 DNA reads TGTGCCACCCTAGGCGGGGGGATCTACGAGCAGTACTTC.